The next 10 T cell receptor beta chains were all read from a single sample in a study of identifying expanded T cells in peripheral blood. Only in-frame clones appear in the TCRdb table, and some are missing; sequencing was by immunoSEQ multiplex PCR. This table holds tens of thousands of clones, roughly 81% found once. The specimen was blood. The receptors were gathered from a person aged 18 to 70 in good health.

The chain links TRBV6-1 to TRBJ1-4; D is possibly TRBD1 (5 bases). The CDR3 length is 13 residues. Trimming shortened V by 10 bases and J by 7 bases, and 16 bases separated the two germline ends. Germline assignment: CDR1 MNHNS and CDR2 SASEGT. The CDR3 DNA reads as TGTGCCACGGCGCCCGGGGCAGGTGAAAAACTGTTTTTT. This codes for CATAPGAGEKLFF.

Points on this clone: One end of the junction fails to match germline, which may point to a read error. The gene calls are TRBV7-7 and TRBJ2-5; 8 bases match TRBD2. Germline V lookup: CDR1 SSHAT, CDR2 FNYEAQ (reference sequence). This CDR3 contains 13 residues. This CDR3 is CASSYGGAETQYF. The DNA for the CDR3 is TGTGCTAGCAGCTACGGGGGGGCGGAGACCCAGTACTTC.

CDR3 sequence (DNA): TGTGCCAGCAGCTTAGGTACGCGGGGCTCCGAAGGCTACACCTTC. Translating gives CASSLGTRGSEGYTF. The chain links TRBV5-6 to TRBJ1-2, with D perhaps TRBD1 (5 bases). This CDR3 region has 15 residues. Germline lookup yields CDR1 SGHDT and CDR2 YYEEEE. Trimming left V 2 bases short and J 8 bases short, with 19 bases between.

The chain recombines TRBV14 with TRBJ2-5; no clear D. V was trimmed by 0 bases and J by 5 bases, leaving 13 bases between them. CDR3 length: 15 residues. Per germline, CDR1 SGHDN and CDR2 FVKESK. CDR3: CASSQEIAGEETQYF. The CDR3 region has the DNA TGTGCCAGCAGCCAAGAGATTGCAGGCGAGGAGACCCAGTACTTC.

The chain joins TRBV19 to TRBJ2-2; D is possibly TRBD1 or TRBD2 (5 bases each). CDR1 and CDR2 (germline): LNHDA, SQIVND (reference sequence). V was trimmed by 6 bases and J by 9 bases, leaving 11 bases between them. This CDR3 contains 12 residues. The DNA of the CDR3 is TGTGCCAGTAGCCATCGGGACCGGGAGCTGTTTTTT. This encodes CASSHRDRELFF.

This chain's CDR3 is CASSLGGTNEKLFF. The DNA of the CDR3 is TGTGCCAGCAGCTTGGGAGGAACTAATGAAAAACTGTTTTTT. The V gene is TRBV11-1, the J gene TRBJ1-4; D uncertain. The CDR3 loop spans 14 amino acids. The V gene lost 3 bases and the J gene lost 1 base, with 6 bases spanning the gap. Germline CDR1 reads SGHAT; CDR2 reads FQDESV (reference sequence).

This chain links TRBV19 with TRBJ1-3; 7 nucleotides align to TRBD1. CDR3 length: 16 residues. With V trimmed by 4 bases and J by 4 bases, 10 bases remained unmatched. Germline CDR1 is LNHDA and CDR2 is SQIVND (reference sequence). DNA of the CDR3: TGTGCCAGTAGTACCTTAACAGGGGACTCCGGAAACACCATATATTTT. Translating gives CASSTLTGDSGNTIYF.

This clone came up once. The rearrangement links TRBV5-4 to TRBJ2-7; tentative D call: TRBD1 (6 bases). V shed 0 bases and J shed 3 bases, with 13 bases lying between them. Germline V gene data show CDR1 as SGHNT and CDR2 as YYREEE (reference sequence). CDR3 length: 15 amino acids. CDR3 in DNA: TGTGCCAGCAGCTTGGGTAGGGGGATCTACTACGAGCAGTACTTC. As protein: CASSLGRGIYYEQYF.

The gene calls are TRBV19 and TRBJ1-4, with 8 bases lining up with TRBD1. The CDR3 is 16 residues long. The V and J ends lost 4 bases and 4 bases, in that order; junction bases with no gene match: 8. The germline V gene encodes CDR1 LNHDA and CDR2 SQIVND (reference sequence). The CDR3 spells CASSTRRDRSNEKLFF. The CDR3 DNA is TGTGCCAGTAGTACCCGCCGGGACAGGAGTAATGAAAAACTGTTTTTT.

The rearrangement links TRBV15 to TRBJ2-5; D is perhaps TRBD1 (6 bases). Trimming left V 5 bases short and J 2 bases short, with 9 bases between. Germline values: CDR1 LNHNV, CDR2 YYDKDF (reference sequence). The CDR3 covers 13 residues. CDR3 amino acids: CATSVQGQETQYF. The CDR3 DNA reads TGTGCCACCAGCGTACAGGGTCAAGAGACCCAGTACTTC.